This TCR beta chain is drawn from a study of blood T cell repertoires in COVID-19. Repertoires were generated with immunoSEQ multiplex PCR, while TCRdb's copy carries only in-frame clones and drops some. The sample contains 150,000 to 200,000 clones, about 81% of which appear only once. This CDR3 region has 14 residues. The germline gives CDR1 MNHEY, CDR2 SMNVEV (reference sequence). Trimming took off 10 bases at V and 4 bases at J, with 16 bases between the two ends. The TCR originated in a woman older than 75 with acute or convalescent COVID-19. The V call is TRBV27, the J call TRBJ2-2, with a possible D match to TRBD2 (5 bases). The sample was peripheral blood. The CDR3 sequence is CATQRERPTGELFF. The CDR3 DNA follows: TGTGCCACCCAAAGGGAGCGGCCCACCGGGGAGCTGTTTTTT.